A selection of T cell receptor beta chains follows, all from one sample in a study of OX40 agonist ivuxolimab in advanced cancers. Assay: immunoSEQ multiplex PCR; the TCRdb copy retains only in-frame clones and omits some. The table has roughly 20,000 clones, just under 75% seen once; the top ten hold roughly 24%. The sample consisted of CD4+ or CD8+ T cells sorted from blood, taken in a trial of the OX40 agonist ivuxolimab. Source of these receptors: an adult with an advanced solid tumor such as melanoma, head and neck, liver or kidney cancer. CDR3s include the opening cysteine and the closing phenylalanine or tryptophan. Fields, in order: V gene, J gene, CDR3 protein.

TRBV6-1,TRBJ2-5,CASSEGAYQETQYF
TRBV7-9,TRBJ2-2,CASSGRAPGELFF
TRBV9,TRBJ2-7,CASSVGQGYDPEYEQYF
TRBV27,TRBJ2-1,CASSLKLVSRNEQFF
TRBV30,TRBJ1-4,CASGQGAGPKEKLFF
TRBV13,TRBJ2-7,CASSQGWPYEQYF
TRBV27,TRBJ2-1,CASSLGQEQFF
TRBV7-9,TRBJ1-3,CASKPGGSGNTIYF
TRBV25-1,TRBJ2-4,CASSDQGGPEYF
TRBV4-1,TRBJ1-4,CASSPGGSDEKLFF
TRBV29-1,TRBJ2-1,CSVFVSSYNEQFF
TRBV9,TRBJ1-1,CASSVGGWTEAFF
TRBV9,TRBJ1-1,CASSPQRGRQDPYTEAFF
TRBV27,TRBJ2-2,CAILQANTGELFF
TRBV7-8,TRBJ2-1,CASSSGYRRSYNEQFF
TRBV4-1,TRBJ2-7,CASSLSGGYEQYF
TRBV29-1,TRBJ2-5,CSVGRGNQKETQYF
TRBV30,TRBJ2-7,CAWSGTLYEQYF
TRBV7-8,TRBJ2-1,CASSLASSEANEQFF
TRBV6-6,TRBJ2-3,CASSYGRVDTQYF
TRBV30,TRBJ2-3,CAGGLEGGGGTDTQYF
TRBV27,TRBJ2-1,CASSSSAGAYYNEQFF
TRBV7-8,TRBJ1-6,CASSSIQARPLHF
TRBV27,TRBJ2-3,CASSLDFTSTDTQYF
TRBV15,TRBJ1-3,CATSIDRGLGNTIYF
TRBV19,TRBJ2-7,CASSSIRDSRYEQYF
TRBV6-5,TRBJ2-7,CASSFSTGGYEQYF
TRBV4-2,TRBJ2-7,CASSQETGFYEQYF
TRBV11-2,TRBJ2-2,CASSLLKGGELFF
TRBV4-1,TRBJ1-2,CASSQEDTMRTYGYTF
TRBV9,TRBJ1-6,CASSVGQSLPLHF
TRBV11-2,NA,CASSLGVHEQYF
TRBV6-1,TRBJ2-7,CASSEPSSYEQYF
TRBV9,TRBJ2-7,CASSVGTLMGSYEQYF
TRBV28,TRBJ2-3,CASSPAWGLNTDTQYF
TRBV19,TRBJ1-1,CASSMTMDEAFF
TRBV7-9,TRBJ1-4,CASSQDRDSGEKLFF
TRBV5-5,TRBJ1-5,CASSLGSVLRNQPQHF
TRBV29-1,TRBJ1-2,CSVEEGSYGYTF
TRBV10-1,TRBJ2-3,CASSDGGGPTDTQYF